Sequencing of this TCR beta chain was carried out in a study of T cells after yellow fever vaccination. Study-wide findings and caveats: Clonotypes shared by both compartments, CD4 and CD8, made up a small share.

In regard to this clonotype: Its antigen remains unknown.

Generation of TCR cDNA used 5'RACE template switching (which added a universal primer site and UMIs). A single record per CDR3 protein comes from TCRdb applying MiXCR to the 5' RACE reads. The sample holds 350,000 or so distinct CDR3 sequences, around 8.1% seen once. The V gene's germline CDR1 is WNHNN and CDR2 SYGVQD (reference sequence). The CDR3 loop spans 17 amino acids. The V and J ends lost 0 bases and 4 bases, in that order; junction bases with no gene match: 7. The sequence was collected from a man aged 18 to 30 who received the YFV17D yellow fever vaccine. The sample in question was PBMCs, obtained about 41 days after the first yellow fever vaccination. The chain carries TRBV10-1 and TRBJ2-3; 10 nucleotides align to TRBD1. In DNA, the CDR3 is TGCGCCAGCAGTGAGTCGTTAGCGGGACAGGGGCCAGATACGCAGTATTTT. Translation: CASSESLAGQGPDTQYF.